This TCR beta chain was sequenced for a study of T-cell reconstitution after alpha-beta-depleted transplantation in children. This clonotype was found a few times. The CDR3 is made up of 15 amino acids. Per the germline V gene, CDR1 is LGHDT and CDR2 is YNNKEL (reference sequence). V was clipped by 2 bases and J by 5 bases; unmatched bases: 3. Preparation of the TCRbeta library involved a method that used unique molecular identifiers. TCRdb re-analysed the PCR reads in MiXCR, keeping a single row per CDR3 protein. The data hold 400,000 to 500,000 distinct CDR3 sequences, with approximately 10% observed a single time.

J is TRBJ2-5 and V is TRBV3-1; 12 bases map to TRBD2. The clonotype originates from a human donor who donated a stem cell graft to a child with acute myeloid leukemia. The starting material was PBMCs from the stem cell graft donor, obtained from the stem cell graft. CDR3 sequence reads: CASSQRLAGVETQYF. The CDR3 coding sequence is TGTGCCAGCAGCCAACGACTAGCGGGGGTCGAGACCCAGTACTTC.